What follows are 18 T cell receptor beta chains derived from one specimen sequenced in a study of shared clonotypes between healthy human individuals. The repertoire was sequenced with immunoSEQ multiplex PCR; TCRdb's copy has only in-frame clones and lacks some. The sample records around 550,000 clones, around 96% being singletons. Naive CD8 cells were CD45RO-negative, positively selected for CCR7, excluding terminally differentiated effector memory CD45RA+ cells. Source material: naive CD8+ T cells sorted from blood. All receptors come from a woman in her 30s in good health.

The V call is TRBV4-2, the J call TRBJ2-1, with a possible D match to TRBD2 (6 bases). Germline CDR1 reads LGHNA; CDR2 reads YNFKEQ. The CDR3 loop spans 16 amino acids. V dropped 3 bases and J dropped 5 bases, with 17 bases sitting between them. CDR3: CASSQSPGTGHNEQFF. The CDR3 DNA reads TGTGCCAGCAGCCAGTCCCCCGGGACTGGACACAATGAGCAGTTCTTC.

Note on this clone: Other DNA sequences in the sample encode the same CDR3. The rearrangement links TRBV2 to TRBJ2-7; D gene ambiguous. V shed 6 bases and J shed 2 bases, with 8 bases lying between them. CDR1 and CDR2 (germline): SNHLY, FYNNEI. The CDR3 loop spans 12 amino acids. CDR3 sequence: CASRTETYEQYF. The CDR3 DNA follows: TGTGCCAGCAGGACGGAGACCTACGAGCAGTACTTC. Using reference TRBV2 and TRBJ2-7 for the parts outside the CDR3, the full variable domain is EPEVTQTPSHQVTQMGQEVILRCVPISNHLYFYWYRQILGQKVEFLVSFYNNEISEKSEIFDDQFSVERPDGSNFTLKIRSTKLEDSAMYFCASRTETYEQYFGPGTRLTVT.

V is TRBV6-6 and J is TRBJ2-7; 7 bases agree with TRBD1. CDR1 MNHNY and CDR2 SVGAGI come from the germline V gene (reference sequence). With 6 bases clipped from V and 7 bases from J, the junction kept 12 bases outside the gene matches. This CDR3 spans 14 amino acids. CDR3 residues: CASSPDRSGREQYF. CDR3 sequence (DNA): TGTGCCAGCAGCCCGGACAGGTCGGGTCGGGAGCAGTACTTC.

The chain employs TRBV7-9 and TRBJ1-5, with 7 nucleotides matching TRBD1. The J segment lost 6 bases and the V segment lost 1 base, leaving 3 bases of the junction unmatched. CDR1 is SEHNR and CDR2 is FQNEAQ in the germline V gene (reference sequence). This CDR3 region has 14 residues. CDR3 sequence reads: CASSLGQGGQPQHF. In nucleotides, the CDR3 is TGTGCCAGCAGCTTAGGACAGGGCGGTCAGCCCCAGCATTTT.

This clone showed up just once. The chain's CDR3 is CASSSPTDNTEAFF. The CDR3 nucleotides are TGTGCCAGCAGCTCCCCGACAGACAACACTGAAGCTTTCTTT. The chain carries TRBV11-2 and TRBJ1-1, with a tentative D call TRBD1 (5 bases). Germline V gene sequence: CDR1 SGHAT, CDR2 FQNNGV. CDR3 size: 14 residues. Trimming removed 4 bases at V and 2 bases at J, with 11 bases between. The full variable domain, its missing parts supplied by reference TRBV11-2 and TRBJ1-1, is EAGVAQSPRYKIIEKRQSVAFWCNPISGHATLYWYQQILGQGPKLLIQFQNNGVVDDSQLPKDRFSAERLKGVDSTLKIQPAKLEDSAVYLCASSSPTDNTEAFFGQGTRLTVV.

The rearrangement uses TRBV21-1 and TRBJ2-7; the D call in the table, TRBD1, was not verified against the DNA. TRBV21-1 is described as a pseudogene. The length of the CDR3 is 14 residues. CDR3 sequence (DNA): TGTGCCAGCAGCCTACACCACAGTATTTACGAGCAGTACTTC. Translation: CASSLHHSIYEQYF.

CDR3 sequence: CASSQETRGSWEQYF. The CDR3 nucleotides read TGCGCCAGCAGCCAAGAGACTAGGGGGAGTTGGGAGCAGTACTTC. The J gene is TRBJ2-5, the V gene TRBV4-1; D may match TRBD1 or TRBD2 (6 bases each). Germline assignment: CDR1 MGHRA and CDR2 YSYEKL. The CDR3 length is 15 residues. V was pared by 0 bases and J by 11 bases, with 19 bases between.

The chain has TRBV13 and TRBJ2-1, with D hard to call. Trimming took 6 bases from V and 1 from J, leaving 19 bases between them. Looked up from germline, CDR1 is PRHDT and CDR2 is FYEKMQ (reference sequence). The CDR3 runs 17 residues. The CDR3 sequence: CASSSRSLHLSYNEQFF. DNA for the CDR3: TGTGCCAGCAGTTCAAGGAGCCTACACCTGTCCTACAATGAGCAGTTCTTC.

The chain employs TRBV7-8 and TRBJ2-2, with D unclear. There are 17 residues in the CDR3. CDR1 is SGHVS and CDR2 is FQNEAQ in the germline V gene. Trimming took off 1 base at V and 3 bases at J, with 15 bases between the two ends. DNA of the CDR3: TGTGCCAGCAGCTTAGTCTATTACCTAGAGGACACCGGGGAGCTGTTTTTT. Encoded protein: CASSLVYYLEDTGELFF.

The chain has TRBV9 and TRBJ1-4, with no clear D. CDR1 and CDR2 (germline): SGDLS, YYNGEE. V lost 5 bases, J lost 3 bases, and 11 bases lay in between. This CDR3 contains 14 residues. The CDR3 loop reads CASSEDWANEKLFF. The CDR3 coding sequence is TGTGCCAGCAGTGAGGACTGGGCTAATGAAAAACTGTTTTTT.

The chain recombines TRBV27 with TRBJ2-7, with TRBD2 identical over 9 bases. There are 13 residues in the CDR3. The J segment lost 2 bases and the V segment lost 9 bases, leaving 5 bases of the junction unmatched. Germline loops: CDR1 MNHEY, CDR2 SMNVEV (reference sequence). CDR3 nucleotides: TGTGCCAGTAGACTAGCGGAGACCTACGAGCAGTACTTC. Amino acids: CASRLAETYEQYF.

This chain joins TRBV2 and TRBJ1-1; 7 bases are a match to TRBD1. V shed 7 bases, J shed 7 bases, and the junction held 9 bases outside the gene matches. Looked up from germline, CDR1 is SNHLY and CDR2 is FYNNEI. The CDR3 is 13 amino acids. The CDR3 loop is CASNSAGQIEAFF. DNA for the CDR3: TGTGCCAGCAATTCCGCGGGACAGATTGAAGCTTTCTTT.

The chain has TRBV6-5 and TRBJ1-5; 9 bases align to TRBD1. CDR1 MNHEY and CDR2 SVGAGI come from the germline V gene. Germline trimming cut 4 bases from V and 5 bases from J; bases unmatched to any gene: 3. The CDR3 covers 14 residues. CDR3 residues: CASSSGTGYQPQHF. The CDR3 nucleotides read TGTGCCAGCAGTTCCGGGACAGGGTATCAGCCCCAGCATTTT.

The chain recombines TRBV7-8 with TRBJ2-1; 7 bases match TRBD1. The CDR3 extends over 15 amino acids. V lost 1 base and J lost 4; bases outside the gene matches: 4. The germline V gene encodes CDR1 SGHVS and CDR2 FQNEAQ. The CDR3 reads CASSLGTGIYNEQFF. The DNA of the CDR3 is TGTGCCAGCAGCTTAGGGACAGGAATATACAATGAGCAGTTCTTC.

V gene TRBV7-9 combines with J gene TRBJ2-7; the D is unclear. The CDR3 totals 13 residues. Trimming removed 4 bases at V and 2 bases at J, with 9 bases between. Germline assignment: CDR1 SEHNR and CDR2 FQNEAQ (reference sequence). The CDR3, as DNA: TGTGCCAGCAGCTCTACAGAGACCTACGAGCAGTACTTC. This sequence encodes CASSSTETYEQYF.

J is TRBJ2-7 and V is TRBV6-6; D is possibly TRBD2 (5 bases). CDR3 length: 15 amino acids. The germline V gene has CDR1 MNHNY and CDR2 SVGAGI (reference sequence). V dropped 2 bases and J dropped 0 bases, with 11 bases sitting between them. CDR3: CASSYQMGSSYEQYF. The CDR3 nucleotides read TGTGCCAGCAGTTACCAAATGGGGAGCTCCTACGAGCAGTACTTC.

V is TRBV29-1 and J is TRBJ1-1; perhaps TRBD1 as D (6 bases). Trimming shortened V by 3 bases and J by 4 bases, and 12 bases separated the two germline ends. The CDR3 sequence is 13 residues long. CDR1 is SQVTM, CDR2 ANQGSEA, per germline. DNA for the CDR3: TGCAGCGTTGAGGGGTCAGGGGCCACTGAAGCTTTCTTT. Its protein is CSVEGSGATEAFF.

The chain combines TRBV28 with TRBJ2-7; TRBD1 aligns across 8 bases. The CDR3 spans 16 residues. Germline loops: CDR1 MDHEN, CDR2 SYDVKM. The V gene end was trimmed by 3 bases and the J gene end by 4 bases; junction bases not matched to a gene: 11. CDR3 sequence reads: CASSFGLAGGIYEQYF. CDR3 DNA sequence: TGTGCCAGCAGTTTTGGTCTTGCAGGGGGCATTTACGAGCAGTACTTC.